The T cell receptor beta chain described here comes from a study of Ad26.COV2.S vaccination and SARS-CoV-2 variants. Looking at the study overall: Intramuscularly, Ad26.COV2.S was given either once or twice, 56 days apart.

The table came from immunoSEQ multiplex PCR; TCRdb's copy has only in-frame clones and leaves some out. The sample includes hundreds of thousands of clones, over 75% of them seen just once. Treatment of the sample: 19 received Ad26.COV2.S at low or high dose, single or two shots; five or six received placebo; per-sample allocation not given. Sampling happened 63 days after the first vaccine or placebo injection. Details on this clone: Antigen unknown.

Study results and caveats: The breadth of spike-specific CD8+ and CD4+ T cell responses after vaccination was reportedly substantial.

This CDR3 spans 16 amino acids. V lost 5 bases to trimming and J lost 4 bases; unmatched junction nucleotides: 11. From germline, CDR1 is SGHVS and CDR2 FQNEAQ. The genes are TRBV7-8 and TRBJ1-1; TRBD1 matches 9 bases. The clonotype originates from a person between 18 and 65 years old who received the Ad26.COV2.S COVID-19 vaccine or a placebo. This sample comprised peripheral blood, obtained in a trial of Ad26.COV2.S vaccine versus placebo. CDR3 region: CASSDQPGQGITEAFF. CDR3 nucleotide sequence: TGTGCCAGCAGCGACCAACCGGGACAGGGTATCACTGAAGCTTTCTTT.